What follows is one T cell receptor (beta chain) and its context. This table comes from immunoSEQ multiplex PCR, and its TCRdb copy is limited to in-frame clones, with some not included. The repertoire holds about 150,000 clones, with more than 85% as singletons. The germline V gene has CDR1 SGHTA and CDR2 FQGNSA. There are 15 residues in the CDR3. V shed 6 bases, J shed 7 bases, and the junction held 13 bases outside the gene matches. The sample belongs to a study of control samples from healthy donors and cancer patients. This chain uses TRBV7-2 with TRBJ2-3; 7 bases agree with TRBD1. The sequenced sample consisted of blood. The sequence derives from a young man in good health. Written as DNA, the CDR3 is TGTGCCAGCAGTTTATTAGAGGGGGCCCATCATACGCAGTATTTT. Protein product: CASSLLEGAHHTQYF.